A selection of T cell receptor beta chains follows, all from one sample in a study of blood T cell repertoires in COVID-19. Method: immunoSEQ multiplex PCR; TCRdb's copy keeps in-frame clones and lacks some. Of 380,000 or so clones listed, approximately 86% were seen once; the top ten hold around 2.1%. The sample was PBMCs or T cells enriched from blood (not recorded which). These receptors all come from a woman between 35 and 50 years old with acute COVID-19. The conserved cysteine and the conserved F or W are not part of the CDR3 here.

TRBV24-1	TRBJ2-5	ATSDLTGGGETQY
TRBV19	TRBJ2-5	ASRNSGTGGGETQY
TRBV7-9	TRBJ1-2	ASRQQGSYGYT
TRBV6-1	TRBJ1-2	ASSEFPGGGYT
TRBV5-1	TRBJ1-3	ASSPAPGSGNTIY
TRBV5-8	TRBJ2-7	ASSRQGTSYEQY
TRBV6-5	TRBJ2-3	ASRGRADTQY
TRBV11-3	TRBJ1-1	ASSRTPRGTGQMNTEAF
TRBV29-1	TRBJ2-7	SVAIGGVEQY
TRBV3-1/TRBV3-2	TRBJ2-6	ASLSSGANVLT
TRBV30	TRBJ1-1	AWSGQGVNTEAF
TRBV6-5	TRBJ1-1	ASTKGGGLAF
TRBV7-8	TRBJ1-4	ASSTTGPNEKLF
TRBV7-9	TRBJ1-2	ASSLVYETNYGYT
TRBV5-5	TRBJ1-2	ASSPRSTTGTGVGYT
TRBV12-3/TRBV12-4	TRBJ1-5	ASTLGVQPQH
TRBV12-5	TRBJ2-5	ASGLRGGSGETQY
TRBV5-1	TRBJ2-5	ASSHLAGDQETQY
TRBV2	TRBJ2-1	ASEGEGRSYNEQF
TRBV5-1	TRBJ1-2	ASSLVGGRDYGYT
TRBV9	TRBJ1-5	ASSSTGWNQPQH
TRBV3-1/TRBV3-2	TRBJ1-2	ASSHAGTGDNYGYT
TRBV3-1/TRBV3-2	TRBJ1-1	ASSPIRGEAF
TRBV4-1	TRBJ2-2	ASSQVVGRVKTGELF
TRBV4-1	TRBJ2-7	ASSRTLAYEQY
TRBV30	TRBJ2-7	AWSVGGTGRDEQY
TRBV19	TRBJ1-2	ASSIQGGNYGYT
TRBV19	TRBJ2-1	ASSIVFRDTYNEQF
TRBV2	TRBJ2-2	ASSRQGAGTGELF
TRBV19	TRBJ1-1	ASSGDSHLNTEAF